This TCR beta chain derives from a study of blood T cell repertoires in COVID-19. In the study overall: From the United States, Italy and Spain came samples of acute and convalescent COVID-19. Sources were T cells, B-cell-depleted T cells, or PBMCs; the material itself was cDNA or gDNA.

Source study methods: The authors estimated nucleated cell counts from reference gene primer amplification. Clones were sequenced by immunoSEQ multiplex PCR, and TCRdb holds only the in-frame ones, with some missing. The DNA was the basis for D and trimming; V, J and clone size are from that table. The sample carries 100,000 to 150,000 clones, 87% recorded once. V lost 4 bases and J 6 bases, leaving 9 bases between the germline ends. Germline CDR1 and CDR2: SGHRS and YFSETQ. This CDR3 comprises 12 residues. Material: peripheral blood. The clonotype comes from a man between 50 and 59 years old with active COVID-19. V gene TRBV5-1 combines with J gene TRBJ2-3; D ambiguous. The CDR3 DNA follows: TGCGCCAGCAGCCACAAGATGGATACGCAGTATTTT. Translated, it gives CASSHKMDTQYF. The full variable domain, in which reference TRBV5-1 and TRBJ2-3 provide the parts outside the CDR3, is KAGVTQTPRYLIKTRGQQVTLSCSPISGHRSVSWYQQTPGQGLQFLFEYFSETQRNKGNFPGRFSGRQFSNSRSEMNVSTLELGDSALYLCASSHKMDTQYFGPGTRLTVL.